These 25 T cell receptor beta chains were sequenced from one sample in a study of CD8 T cells in ankylosing spondylitis. MiXCR, run by TCRdb on the 5' RACE reads, gives a single entry per CDR3 protein. This sample carries about 300,000 distinct CDR3 sequences, around 21% of them seen once, and the ten largest clones take about 3.5%. Specimen: blood, either unsorted or a sorted T cell fraction (not recorded which). These receptors all stem from a female donor with ankylosing spondylitis or in good health (not recorded which).

This clonotype showed up just a few times. The chain recombines TRBV4-3 with TRBJ1-2; TRBD1 aligns across 7 bases. CDR3 length equals 15 residues. The germline CDR1 and CDR2 sequences are LGHNA and YSLEER. J gave up 7 bases and V 1 base, and 9 bases lay outside the gene matches. In DNA, the CDR3 is TGCGCCAGCAGCCAAGGAAGACAGGGAAGCTTTGGCTACACCTTC. This sequence encodes CASSQGRQGSFGYTF.

This clonotype has at least ten counts. The CDR3 spells CASSWDTINTEAFF. The CDR3 DNA follows: TGCGCCAGCAGCTGGGACACTATAAACACTGAAGCTTTCTTT. The gene calls are TRBV5-1 and TRBJ1-1; a possible D gene is TRBD1 (6 bases). V gave up 3 bases and J gave up 2 bases, with 11 bases separating them. The CDR3 consists of 14 residues. From germline, CDR1 is SGHRS and CDR2 YFSETQ.

Here the CDR3 DNA reads TGTGCCAGCAGCCCCCTGTTTGGGAGCCACGAGCAGTACTTC. This encodes CASSPLFGSHEQYF. This sequence joins TRBV6-2 or TRBV6-3 and TRBJ2-7, with D possibly matching TRBD2 (5 bases). Germline CDR1 reads MNHEY; CDR2 reads SVGEGT. The CDR3 length is 14 residues. Trimming left V 6 bases short and J 5 bases short, with 17 bases between.

The chain employs TRBV4-3 and TRBJ1-2, with D perhaps TRBD1 (5 bases). Germline V CDR1 and CDR2: LGHNA, YSLEER. V was pared by 0 bases and J by 1 base, with 12 bases between. The CDR3 runs to 16 residues. CDR3 protein: CASSQDGQGFNYGYTF. DNA of the CDR3: TGCGCCAGCAGCCAAGATGGGCAGGGCTTTAACTATGGCTACACCTTC.

The rearrangement links TRBV19 to TRBJ1-1, with D perhaps TRBD1 (5 bases). Germline V gene data show CDR1 as LNHDA and CDR2 as SQIVND (reference sequence). The V end lost 6 bases, the J end lost 3 bases, and 26 bases lay between the germline ends. This CDR3 has 18 amino acids. The CDR3 reads CASRNFGGGDGRYTEAFF. CDR3 sequence (DNA): TGTGCCAGTAGAAATTTTGGGGGTGGCGACGGACGATACACTGAAGCTTTCTTT.

V is TRBV5-4 and J is TRBJ2-7; TRBD2 matches at 9 bases. This CDR3 has 17 amino acids. V trimming: 0 bases; J trimming: 11 bases; junction bases outside the gene matches: 18. Germline CDR1 is SGHNT and CDR2 is YYREEE (reference sequence). The CDR3 coding sequence is TGTGCCAGCAGCTTGGCCTTATCTAGCGGGACGGCCTACGGAAAGTACTTC. Residues: CASSLALSSGTAYGKYF.

This clonotype turned up a few times. The rearrangement uses TRBV20-1 and TRBJ2-4; no clear D gene. Germline values: CDR1 DFQATT, CDR2 SNEGSKA (reference sequence). Trimming left V 1 base short and J 0 bases short, with 13 bases between. The length of the CDR3 is 16 residues. As DNA, the CDR3 is TGCAGTGCTAGAGCAAGGTTGGAAATAGCCAAAAACATTCAGTACTTC. Protein: CSARARLEIAKNIQYF.

The sample holds a few counts of this clonotype. The V gene is TRBV20-1, the J gene TRBJ2-3; 7 bases are shared with TRBD2. The CDR3 is made up of 14 amino acids. From germline, CDR1 is DFQATT and CDR2 SNEGSKA (reference sequence). V was clipped by 5 bases and J by 4 bases; unmatched bases: 9. The CDR3 coding sequence is TGCAGTGCTCCTCGAGGCGGGAGTTCAGATACGCAGTATTTT. It translates to CSAPRGGSSDTQYF.

The rearrangement joins TRBV12-3 or TRBV12-4 to TRBJ2-2, with D possibly called TRBD1 or TRBD2 (5 bases each). This CDR3 has 15 residues. Trimming stripped 6 bases from V and 6 bases from J, with 17 bases between. DNA for the CDR3: TGTGCCAGCAGACCGGGGACCTCCGGCCCCGGGGAGCTGTTTTTT. Protein product: CASRPGTSGPGELFF.

This clonotype was seen many times. The rearrangement uses TRBV12-3 or TRBV12-4 and TRBJ1-1; TRBD1 might be the D (6 bases). V was clipped by 5 bases and J by 8 bases, with 12 bases between them. CDR3 length equals 12 residues. The CDR3 DNA is TGTGCCAGCAGTATCACAGGGCTCGAAGCTTTCTTT. It specifies CASSITGLEAFF.

This clonotype turned up a few times. The CDR3 DNA is TGTGCCAGCAGTTCTCCCGCCAAGGACAGGGTTTGGGAGCAGTACTTC. It translates to CASSSPAKDRVWEQYF. The chain has TRBV27 and TRBJ2-7, with 8 positions matching TRBD1. The germline V gene encodes CDR1 MNHEY and CDR2 SMNVEV (reference sequence). The V gene end was trimmed by 4 bases and the J gene end by 7 bases; junction bases not matched to a gene: 15. The CDR3 runs to 16 residues.

This clonotype showed up just a few times. The V gene is TRBV20-1, the J gene TRBJ2-1; 12 positions agree with TRBD2. V gave up 5 bases and J gave up 2 bases; unmatched junction bases: 13. Germline-derived CDR1 and CDR2 are DFQATT and SNEGSKA (reference sequence). This CDR3 spans 18 amino acids. CDR3 loop: CSAGTSGRIPLTYNEQFF. DNA for the CDR3: TGCAGTGCTGGAACTAGCGGGAGGATCCCCTTAACCTACAATGAGCAGTTCTTC.

CDR3 amino acids: CASSQVMGTEAFF. CDR3 sequence (DNA): TGTGCCAGCAGCCAAGTTATGGGGACTGAAGCTTTCTTT. The chain has TRBV3-1 and TRBJ1-1; D call uncertain. Trimming stripped 1 base from V and 5 bases from J, with 8 bases between. This CDR3 has 13 amino acids. Germline V gene sequence: CDR1 LGHDT, CDR2 YNNKEL (reference sequence).

This sequence joins TRBV15 and TRBJ2-4; perhaps TRBD2 as D (5 bases). V shed 8 bases and J shed 7 bases, with 18 bases lying between them. Germline lookup yields CDR1 LNHNV and CDR2 YYDKDF (reference sequence). This CDR3 has 14 residues. The CDR3 sequence: CATSGGGEENIQYF. The CDR3 coding sequence is TGTGCCACCTCGGGCGGAGGCGAGGAGAACATTCAGTACTTC.

This clonotype was counted a few times. The rearrangement uses TRBV6-5 and TRBJ2-7, with 10 bases matching TRBD1. V trimming: 0 bases; J trimming: 6 bases; junction bases outside the gene matches: 2. The length of the CDR3 is 14 residues. Germline V lookup: CDR1 MNHEY, CDR2 SVGAGI. The CDR3 sequence: CASSYSRTGGEQYF. CDR3 DNA sequence: TGTGCCAGCAGTTACTCCCGGACAGGGGGCGAGCAGTACTTC.

This clonotype was seen ten or more times. This chain connects TRBV5-1 to TRBJ1-2; 9 bases are a match to TRBD1. Unmatched junction bases numbered 4, after V lost 0 bases and J lost 4 bases. CDR1 SGHRS and CDR2 YFSETQ come from the germline V gene. The CDR3 runs to 15 residues. This CDR3 reads CASSLDQTGGYGYTF. CDR3 in DNA: TGCGCCAGCAGCTTGGACCAGACAGGGGGCTATGGCTACACCTTC. Drawing the rest from reference TRBV5-1 and TRBJ1-2, the complete variable domain is KAGVTQTPRYLIKTRGQQVTLSCSPISGHRSVSWYQQTPGQGLQFLFEYFSETQRNKGNFPGRFSGRQFSNSRSEMNVSTLELGDSALYLCASSLDQTGGYGYTFGSGTRLTVV.

This chain uses TRBV6-5 with TRBJ2-1; 7 bases are a match to TRBD1. The J segment lost 0 bases and the V segment lost 2 bases, leaving 7 bases of the junction unmatched. The CDR3 loop spans 17 amino acids. Germline CDR1 MNHEY, CDR2 SVGAGI. The CDR3 spells CASSYGAQGTSYNEQFF. The CDR3, as DNA: TGTGCCAGCAGTTACGGCGCACAGGGGACCTCCTACAATGAGCAGTTCTTC.

In this sample, this clonotype turned up a few times. The chain links TRBV2 to TRBJ1-6; tentatively, D is TRBD1 (6 bases). The CDR3 totals 13 residues. Trimming removed 7 bases from V and 13 bases from J, with 17 bases in between. Germline loops: CDR1 SNHLY, CDR2 FYNNEI. This CDR3 reads CASNSETGIPLHF. For the CDR3, the DNA is TGTGCCAGCAATTCGGAAACAGGGATTCCCCTCCACTTT. Using reference TRBV2 and TRBJ1-6 for the parts outside the CDR3, the full variable domain is EPEVTQTPSHQVTQMGQEVILRCVPISNHLYFYWYRQILGQKVEFLVSFYNNEISEKSEIFDDQFSVERPDGSNFTLKIRSTKLEDSAMYFCASNSETGIPLHFGNGTRLTVT.

In this sample, this clonotype turned up a few times. The J gene is TRBJ2-1, the V gene TRBV12-5; TRBD1 matches 9 bases. Germline CDR1 reads LGHNT; CDR2 reads FRNRAP. This CDR3 has 14 residues. The J segment lost 6 bases and the V segment lost 6 bases, leaving 6 bases of the junction unmatched. The chain's CDR3 is CASGAGQGANEQFF. CDR3 sequence (DNA): TGTGCTAGTGGGGCGGGACAGGGAGCCAATGAGCAGTTCTTC. The whole variable domain, remainder taken from reference TRBV12-5 and TRBJ2-1, is DARVTQTPRHKVTEMGQEVTMRCQPILGHNTVFWYRQTMMQGLELLAYFRNRAPLDDSGMPKDRFSAEMPDATLATLKIQPSEPRDSAVYFCASGAGQGANEQFFGPGTRLTVL.

This chain connects TRBV5-1 to TRBJ2-5, with D maybe TRBD1 (5 bases). Germline loops: CDR1 SGHRS, CDR2 YFSETQ. The CDR3 is 12 residues long. Trimming took off 7 bases at V and 1 base at J, with 8 bases between the two ends. In nucleotides, the CDR3 is TGCGCCAGCCACAGGCCCCAAGAGACCCAGTACTTC. This sequence encodes CASHRPQETQYF.

This clonotype was counted a few times. The chain recombines TRBV29-1 with TRBJ2-1; no clear D. This CDR3 region has 18 residues. CDR1 and CDR2 (germline): SQVTM, ANQGSEA. Deletions cut 0 bases from V and 6 bases from J, with 24 bases between. The CDR3 sequence: CSVEDLFVNGQFLNEQFF. CDR3 sequence (DNA): TGCAGCGTTGAAGATCTATTCGTCAATGGGCAGTTTCTCAATGAGCAGTTCTTC.

There are a few counts of this clonotype. The rearrangement links TRBV20-1 to TRBJ2-3; 8 positions agree with TRBD1. The trim removed 6 bases at V and 2 bases at J, leaving 7 bases unmatched. Germline V gene data show CDR1 as DFQATT and CDR2 as SNEGSKA (reference sequence). This CDR3 region has 14 residues. CDR3 sequence reads: CSAPRGRVTDTQYF. In DNA form, the CDR3 reads TGCAGTGCGCCCAGGGGGCGCGTCACAGATACGCAGTATTTT.

The chain is built from TRBV29-1 and TRBJ2-7; D is unresolved. Trimming took 4 bases from V and 3 from J, leaving 7 bases between them. The CDR3 spans 11 residues. The V gene's germline CDR1 is SQVTM and CDR2 ANQGSEA. This CDR3 is CSVATRYEQYF. The CDR3 coding sequence is TGCAGCGTTGCGACACGCTACGAGCAGTACTTC.

The table lists this clonotype with a few counts. The rearrangement joins TRBV3-1 to TRBJ2-7, with TRBD2 identical over 11 bases. This CDR3 region has 14 residues. V was pared by 4 bases and J by 4 bases, with 3 bases of the junction left unmatched. Germline V gene data show CDR1 as LGHDT and CDR2 as YNNKEL (reference sequence). The CDR3 reads CASSLLAGEYEQYF. CDR3 nucleotide sequence: TGTGCCAGCAGCCTACTAGCGGGAGAGTACGAGCAGTACTTC.

This rearrangement joins TRBV20-1 to TRBJ2-2; D tentatively reads TRBD1 or TRBD2 (5 bases each). V lost 6 bases and J lost 8, with 10 bases in between. Germline-derived CDR1 and CDR2 are DFQATT and SNEGSKA (reference sequence). The CDR3 sequence is 11 residues long. The CDR3 is CSASGRGELFF. CDR3 coding DNA: TGCAGTGCGTCGGGGCGGGGGGAGCTGTTTTTT.